Detailed here is one TCR beta chain. Time point reported: peripheral blood 6 weeks after treatment start. The sample belongs to a study of PD-L1 blockade in urothelial cancer. Here immunoSEQ multiplex PCR was the method, and the copy in TCRdb shows in-frame clones only, minus some. The repertoire holds under 55,000 clones, with approximately 78% as singletons. This CDR3 spans 15 amino acids. The V and J ends lost 1 base and 0 bases respectively, with 4 bases between them. The germline V gene encodes CDR1 SGHDN and CDR2 FVKESK. Sequences were derived from PBMCs, sampled around atezolizumab (anti-PD-L1) treatment. The chain links TRBV14 to TRBJ1-6, with D unclear. The TCR sequence derives from a man aged 60-69 years with urothelial cancer. In nucleotides, the CDR3 is TGTGCCAGCAGCCAAGTCAGCTCCTATAATTCACCCCTCCACTTT. Encoded protein: CASSQVSSYNSPLHF.